This passage covers 25 T cell receptor beta chains from one sample sequenced in a study of long-term antiretroviral therapy in people with HIV. Investigators performed immunoSEQ version v3.0 at survey level. Sequenced by immunoSEQ multiplex PCR; TCRdb stores in-frame clones only, minus some. The sample lists around 29,000 clones, 80% occurring once. The sequencing used unsorted PBMCs, collected 0.3 years after starting antiretroviral therapy. The receptors derive from a man aged 40-55 years with HIV.

This clone was seen only a few times. The chain combines TRBV4-3 with TRBJ1-2, with D maybe TRBD1 (6 bases). The CDR3 loop spans 15 amino acids. Looked up from germline, CDR1 is LGHNA and CDR2 is YSLEER. The V end lost 0 bases, the J end lost 4 bases, and 12 bases lay between the germline ends. The CDR3 DNA reads as TGCGCCAGCAGCCAAGATACGGCAGGGGCCTATGGCTACACCTTC. Translating gives CASSQDTAGAYGYTF.

The V call is TRBV29-1, the J call TRBJ1-5; TRBD1 is a possible D gene (5 bases). The CDR3 covers 15 residues. Trimming left V 1 base short and J 6 bases short, with 16 bases between. Germline V gene sequence: CDR1 SQVTM, CDR2 ANQGSEA. CDR3 loop: CSVEVVGQGGQPQHF. The CDR3 region has the DNA TGCAGCGTTGAAGTAGTGGGGCAGGGCGGTCAGCCCCAGCATTTT.

This chain connects TRBV6-5 to TRBJ2-7, with D perhaps given as TRBD1 or TRBD2 (5 bases each). Per germline, CDR1 MNHEY and CDR2 SVGAGI. CDR3 length equals 15 residues. V was cut by 8 bases and J by 5 bases, with 22 bases left in between. The CDR3, as DNA: TGTGCCAGCGGGACCGGGACCCTTCACAGCAACGAGCAGTACTTC. Amino acids: CASGTGTLHSNEQYF.

V is TRBV21-1 and J is TRBJ2-1; the D call TRBD2 from the table was never checked on the DNA. TRBV21-1 is a documented pseudogene. This CDR3 has 21 amino acids. The CDR3 protein is CASSKGGRGSVTPFYSNEQFF. CDR3 DNA: TGTGCCAGCAGCAAGGGGGGTAGGGGATCTGTAACCCCCTTTTACAGCAATGAGCAGTTCTTC.

This chain joins TRBV19 and TRBJ2-5, with D possibly being TRBD1 or TRBD2 (6 bases each). This CDR3 comprises 14 residues. Germline CDR1 is LNHDA and CDR2 is SQIVND (reference sequence). V lost 6 bases to trimming and J lost 5 bases, with 16 bases between them. The CDR3 reads CASRPTGGGETQYF. In nucleotides, the CDR3 is TGTGCCAGTAGGCCGACAGGCGGAGGGGAGACCCAGTACTTC.

The V call is TRBV9, the J call TRBJ2-3; D might be TRBD2 (5 bases). Trimming took off 4 bases at V and 2 bases at J, with 14 bases between the two ends. Germline lookup yields CDR1 SGDLS and CDR2 YYNGEE. The CDR3 spans 15 residues. The DNA of the CDR3 is TGTGCCAGCAGCCCGCGGGTTTTCTCCACAGATACGCAGTATTTT. Its protein is CASSPRVFSTDTQYF.

The J gene is TRBJ1-5, the V gene TRBV30; D is perhaps TRBD1 (5 bases). The CDR3 has 14 residues. The V and J ends lost 0 bases and 6 bases respectively, with 12 bases between them. Germline values: CDR1 GTSNPN, CDR2 SVGIG (reference sequence). This CDR3 is CAWSVYGTGQPQHF. The CDR3, as DNA: TGTGCCTGGAGTGTCTACGGGACGGGTCAGCCCCAGCATTTT.

V is TRBV6-4 and J is TRBJ2-1; either TRBD1 or TRBD2 may supply D (6 bases each). CDR3 size: 14 residues. The V end was cut by 2 bases, the J end by 9 bases, with 14 bases between. Germline CDR1 MRHNA, CDR2 SNTAGT. The CDR3 spells CASSDRIGGIEQFF. CDR3 in DNA: TGTGCCAGCAGTGACCGTATCGGGGGCATTGAGCAGTTCTTC.

V and J are TRBV7-9 and TRBJ2-7; 9 positions match TRBD1. Germline CDR1 and CDR2: SEHNR and FQNEAQ (reference sequence). V lost 4 bases to trimming and J lost 3 bases; unmatched junction nucleotides: 10. CDR3 length equals 16 residues. CDR3 protein: CASSSYPGQGNYEQYF. DNA for the CDR3: TGTGCCAGCAGCTCATACCCGGGACAGGGAAACTACGAGCAGTACTTC.

CDR3 in DNA: TGTGCCAGCAGCCAAGAGCCCGGGGGGGGGAATGAGCAGTTCTTC. This sequence encodes CASSQEPGGGNEQFF. The V call is TRBV4-2, the J call TRBJ2-1, with 8 bases aligning to TRBD2. V gave up 0 bases and J gave up 7 bases; unmatched junction bases: 5. The CDR3 spans 15 residues. The germline gives CDR1 LGHNA, CDR2 YNFKEQ.

Only one count was recorded for this clone. This rearrangement joins TRBV28 to TRBJ2-7, with 8 bases fitting TRBD1. Losses at the gene ends were 6 bases for V and 3 bases for J; bases not matched to a gene: 4. The germline CDR1 and CDR2 sequences are MDHEN and SYDVKM. The CDR3 totals 13 residues. The chain's CDR3 is CASSLRGLYEQYF. The CDR3 DNA follows: TGTGCCAGCAGCCTCAGGGGGCTCTACGAGCAGTACTTC. Filled out from reference TRBV28 and TRBJ2-7, the complete variable domain reads DVKVTQSSRYLVKRTGEKVFLECVQDMDHENMFWYRQDPGLGLRLIYFSYDVKMKEKGDIPEGYSVSREKKERFSLILESASTNQTSMYLCASSLRGLYEQYFGPGTRLTVT.

The gene calls are TRBV29-1 and TRBJ2-7; D might be TRBD1 (7 bases). Trimming cost V 4 bases and J 5 bases, with 18 bases left between them. There are 14 residues in the CDR3. Germline assignment: CDR1 SQVTM and CDR2 ANQGSEA. DNA for the CDR3: TGCAGCGTTGCCCCCCGACAGGGAGGTAACGAGCAGTACTTC. Protein: CSVAPRQGGNEQYF.

V gene TRBV6-6 combines with J gene TRBJ2-7; tentatively, D is TRBD2 (5 bases). Germline V lookup: CDR1 MNHNY, CDR2 SVGAGI (reference sequence). Trimming left V 6 bases short and J 3 bases short, with 12 bases between. The CDR3 covers 13 residues. CDR3 DNA: TGTGCCAGCAGATGGACGGAGGACTACGAGCAGTACTTC. Translation: CASRWTEDYEQYF.

This chain links TRBV28 with TRBJ2-5, with D maybe TRBD1 (5 bases). Germline assignment: CDR1 MDHEN and CDR2 SYDVKM. Trimming pared 5 bases from V and 5 bases from J, leaving 12 bases between. This CDR3 contains 13 residues. The CDR3 protein is CASSLGGAETQYF. CDR3 in DNA: TGTGCCAGCAGTCTAGGTGGGGCCGAGACCCAGTACTTC.

This CDR3 is CASSRLGGAETQYF. DNA of the CDR3: TGCGCCAGCAGCCGTTTGGGGGGCGCTGAGACCCAGTACTTC. The rearrangement joins TRBV5-1 to TRBJ2-5; tentatively, D is TRBD1 or TRBD2 (6 bases each). CDR1 is SGHRS, CDR2 YFSETQ, per germline. The ends were cut back, 4 bases at V and 5 bases at J, with 15 bases in the middle. This CDR3 comprises 14 residues.

The V and J genes are TRBV2 and TRBJ1-2; TRBD1 matches at 8 bases. The V segment lost 3 bases and the J segment 4 bases; nucleotides outside the gene matches: 13. Germline V lookup: CDR1 SNHLY, CDR2 FYNNEI. The CDR3 totals 17 residues. The CDR3 reads CASSEGRTGPVGYGYTF. CDR3 DNA: TGTGCCAGCAGTGAGGGGCGGACAGGGCCCGTGGGCTATGGCTACACCTTC.

The chain employs TRBV10-3 and TRBJ1-1; no clear D. This CDR3 has 14 amino acids. Trimming shortened V by 2 bases and J by 5 bases, and 12 bases separated the two germline ends. The germline gives CDR1 ENHRY, CDR2 SYGVKD. The CDR3 loop reads CAISERSGRTEAFF. DNA for the CDR3: TGTGCCATCAGTGAGAGGTCGGGCAGGACTGAAGCTTTCTTT.

This clone was seen once. The chain has TRBV4-3 and TRBJ2-3, with 10 bases matching TRBD2. This CDR3 comprises 16 residues. Germline CDR1 is LGHNA and CDR2 is YSLEER. V dropped 0 bases and J dropped 6; count of bases not matched to a gene: 6. As DNA, the CDR3 is TGCGCCAGCAGCCAAGAGCTTGGTAGCGGGGGGGATACGCAGTATTTT. It is translated as CASSQELGSGGDTQYF.

This chain connects TRBV6-5 to TRBJ2-3; D remains unclear. CDR1 MNHEY and CDR2 SVGAGI come from the germline V gene. The CDR3 is 13 residues long. V gave up 6 bases and J gave up 4 bases, with 11 bases separating them. The CDR3 region has the DNA TGTGCCAGCAGGCTGAGTGGGGCAGATACGCAGTATTTT. This translates into CASRLSGADTQYF.

The rearrangement links TRBV5-1 to TRBJ1-4, with TRBD1 matching over 7 bases. There are 17 residues in the CDR3. The V and J ends lost 4 bases and 3 bases, in that order; junction bases with no gene match: 12. Looked up from germline, CDR1 is SGHRS and CDR2 is YFSETQ. The CDR3 region has the DNA TGCGCCAGCAGCGCCATGGGGGACAGCTACTCTAATGAAAAACTGTTTTTT. This gives the protein CASSAMGDSYSNEKLFF.

The sample holds one count of this clone. This chain links TRBV14 with TRBJ2-7; tentative D call: TRBD1 (6 bases). The germline V and J ends were trimmed by 0 bases and 5 bases, with 14 bases remaining between them. The CDR3 spans 15 residues. The germline gives CDR1 SGHDN, CDR2 FVKESK. CDR3 sequence: CASSQEKGTWDEQYF. The CDR3, as DNA: TGTGCCAGCAGCCAAGAGAAGGGGACATGGGACGAGCAGTACTTC.

The chain combines TRBV6-5 with TRBJ1-1; D gene unclear. V gave up 9 bases and J gave up 1 base, with 6 bases separating them. CDR3 size: 11 residues. In germline, CDR1 is MNHEY, CDR2 SVGAGI. CDR3 in DNA: TGTGCCAGTACCCGGAACACTGAAGCTTTCTTT. It specifies CASTRNTEAFF.

The chain carries TRBV5-4 and TRBJ2-4; possible D gene TRBD2, 5 bases. This CDR3 comprises 13 residues. CDR1 and CDR2 (germline): SGHNT, YYREEE (reference sequence). V shed 4 bases and J shed 8 bases, with 13 bases lying between them. The CDR3 DNA reads TGTGCCAGCAGCGGGGAGAACTGGGACATTCAGTACTTC. Amino acids: CASSGENWDIQYF.

The table lists this clone with a count of one. This chain uses TRBV5-4 with TRBJ1-1; no clear D. The CDR3 totals 14 residues. The V gene lost 0 bases and the J gene lost 0 bases, with 6 bases spanning the gap. Per the germline V gene, CDR1 is SGHNT and CDR2 is YYREEE (reference sequence). In DNA, the CDR3 is TGTGCCAGCAGCTTGGTTGGACTGAACACTGAAGCTTTCTTT. This gives the protein CASSLVGLNTEAFF.

This chain links TRBV6-5 with TRBJ1-4; 7 positions match TRBD1. The germline V gene has CDR1 MNHEY and CDR2 SVGAGI. V lost 6 bases and J lost 7; bases outside the gene matches: 5. The CDR3 sequence is 13 residues long. DNA for the CDR3: TGTGCCAGCAGCTACCGGGACAGTGAAAAACTGTTTTTT. Its protein is CASSYRDSEKLFF.